This record looks at one TCR beta chain sequence and its context. The antigen remains undetermined. Data came from immunoSEQ multiplex PCR; TCRdb stores just in-frame clones and leaves some out. The sample lists roughly 140,000 clones; around 89% were seen once. Germline trimming cut 4 bases from V and 3 bases from J; bases unmatched to any gene: 4. CDR1 is MNHNY and CDR2 is SVGAGI in the germline V gene (reference sequence). The CDR3 has 15 amino acids. This sample is drawn from a study of T cell responses to AZD1222 COVID-19 vaccine. Study-wide results and limits: It was only a handful of AZD1222 recipients who were seropositive at baseline. The donors showed a predominance of white British ancestry and of females, with possible underestimation of clonal diversity.

The receptor was isolated from an adult in good health. The sample here was peripheral blood, taken on day 0 of AZD1222 vaccination. The chain joins TRBV6-6 to TRBJ1-5, with 9 bases lining up with TRBD1. CDR3 in DNA: TGTGCCAGCAGTTTGACAGGGGGAGTCAATCAGCCCCAGCATTTT. Its translation: CASSLTGGVNQPQHF.